This TCR beta chain is drawn from a study of blood T cell repertoires in COVID-19 (dated by TCRdb to about 2020). Turning to the overall study: Samples covering the acute and convalescent phases of COVID-19 were provided by collaborators in the United States, Italy and Spain. The prospective study material was composed of cDNA or gDNA derived from T cells, B-cell-depleted T cells, or PBMCs. A de-identified subject ID, COVID-19 status, age in years and sex were almost always included in the sample metadata. Subjects who had been exposed to COVID-19, were actively infected with it, or had recovered from it provided the deeply sampled blood TCRbeta repertoires that made up the dataset. The repertoires were released in a freely available public database intended as a resource for research on the immune response to SARS-CoV-2. Samples were obtained from the ongoing ImmuneRACE study (first 160 participants) and from 1,254 subjects provided by 6 global collaborators. HLA class I and class II types, where available, came from metadata supplied by the sample provider rather than from assay-based typing.

The immunoSEQ Assay, a bias-controlled multiplex PCR, was used to amplify TCRbeta CDR3 regions from genomic DNA. The authors' analysis ran thus. Within the assay, amplification of reference gene primers was used to estimate how many nucleated cells each sample contained. To quantify the absolute abundance of each unique TCRbeta CDR3 rearrangement, sequence reads were collapsed and filtered. Productive Simpson clonality was computed per sample as the square root of Simpson's diversity index over productive rearrangements. TCRdb stores this immuneACCESS table with in-frame sequences only. Part of the clones is absent; in the studies checked, under half of the shortfall reflects unresolved V genes, and no reason is known for the rest. D and trimming come from the DNA, and the V and J calls and clone size come from that table. In all, the sample holds 55,000 to 75,000 clones, and around 84% of those were seen once. The ten largest account for 3.5% to 5% of the sample.

The study at large found these results: How much clinical and demographic metadata was included differed by source and by participant, and the metadata was provided uncurated.

A note on this clone: Its antigen is unknown. No much larger clone is present one base from it, and per-base qualities are unavailable.

The CDR3 numbers 15 residues from cysteine through phenylalanine. Solely the CDR3 DNA is kept, with 45 bases framed from the first base. The germline V gene supplies CDR1 SGHRS and CDR2 YFSETQ. Relative to germline, V is missing 2 bases and J is missing 6 bases, with 6 bases of the junction outside any gene match. The collaborating institutions used their own protocols to collect whole blood in K2EDTA tubes. For TCRbeta analysis, collaborators shipped samples as frozen whole blood, isolated PBMCs, or DNA extracted from either of those sample types. This receptor chain uses TRBV5-1 and TRBJ2-7, with 12 middle bases fitting TRBD1. The sequencing sample was made of peripheral blood. This clonotype was obtained from a man aged 50 to 59 with acute or convalescent COVID-19. The DNA is TGCGCCAGCAGCTTTTCCCGGGACAGGGGGCGCGAGCAGTACTTC. It encodes CASSFSRDRGREQYF.